A selection of T cell receptor beta chains follows, all from one sample in a study of cytomegalovirus exposure and HLA in healthy donors. Assay: immunoSEQ multiplex PCR; the TCRdb copy retains only in-frame clones and omits some. The sample has more than 95,000 clones; over 70% are singletons. The sample was PBMCs. The receptors stem from a woman between 45 and 60 years old in good health and CMV-seronegative. CDR3s include the opening cysteine and the closing phenylalanine or tryptophan. D genes are given only for firm matches. A row's size may be missing; if present it is once, few, many or a size class.

D gene: TRBD2; clone size: .; J gene: TRBJ2-7; V gene: TRBV11-1; CDR3 DNA: TGTGCCAGCAGCCTCGCAGGACTAGCGCCCTACGAGCAGTACTTC; CDR3 protein: CASSLAGLAPYEQYF
D gene: .; clone size: once; J gene: TRBJ2-3; V gene: TRBV27; CDR3 DNA: TGTGCCAGCAGTAGAGGAGTTAGCACAGATACGCAGTATTTT; CDR3 protein: CASSRGVSTDTQYF
D gene: TRBD1; clone size: few; J gene: TRBJ1-1; V gene: TRBV6-6; CDR3 DNA: TGTGCCAGCACCCAGACAGGGAGTTCCACTGAAGCTTTCTTT; CDR3 protein: CASTQTGSSTEAFF
D gene: TRBD1; clone size: .; J gene: TRBJ1-2; V gene: TRBV4-3; CDR3 DNA: TGCGCCAGCAGGGGGACCGGGACAGGTGTATTGAGTGGCTACACCTTC; CDR3 protein: CASRGTGTGVLSGYTF
D gene: TRBD2; clone size: .; J gene: TRBJ2-2; V gene: TRBV2; CDR3 DNA: TGTGCCAGCAGCCGAGTTAGCGGGAGCGGCGCCGGGGAGCTGTTTTTT; CDR3 protein: CASSRVSGSGAGELFF
D gene: TRBD2; clone size: .; J gene: TRBJ2-1; V gene: TRBV28; CDR3 DNA: TGTGCCAGCAGTATCCCCGGACTAGCCTCAGAGCAGTTCTTC; CDR3 protein: CASSIPGLASEQFF
D gene: .; clone size: once; J gene: TRBJ2-1; V gene: TRBV2; CDR3 DNA: TGTGCCAGGCAGAACGTTGCTGGTTACAATGAGCAGTTCTTC; CDR3 protein: CARQNVAGYNEQFF
D gene: .; clone size: .; J gene: TRBJ2-5; V gene: TRBV2; CDR3 DNA: TGTGCCAGCAGAGCCCTTGCGACCCAGTACTTC; CDR3 protein: CASRALATQYF
D gene: .; clone size: .; J gene: TRBJ2-7; V gene: TRBV28; CDR3 DNA: TGTGCCAGCAGTTTAAGGGGTGTCTTAGAGCAGTACTTC; CDR3 protein: CASSLRGVLEQYF
D gene: TRBD2; clone size: .; J gene: TRBJ2-7; V gene: TRBV28; CDR3 DNA: TGTGCCAGCAGGCCCCCCGGACTAGCGGGAGGGCCCTCATACTTC; CDR3 protein: CASRPPGLAGGPSYF
D gene: .; clone size: few; J gene: TRBJ1-5; V gene: TRBV19; CDR3 DNA: TGTGCCAGTGGGACTGCCCCCGGTCAGCCCCAGCATTTT; CDR3 protein: CASGTAPGQPQHF
D gene: TRBD1; clone size: .; J gene: TRBJ1-6; V gene: TRBV28; CDR3 DNA: TGTGCCAGCAGCTTACAGGGGGCCTGGAATTCACCCCTCCACTTT; CDR3 protein: CASSLQGAWNSPLHF
D gene: .; clone size: .; J gene: TRBJ2-5; V gene: TRBV7-2; CDR3 DNA: TGTGCCAGCAGCCCCGGGGCGGGACCAGAGACCCAGTACTTC; CDR3 protein: CASSPGAGPETQYF
D gene: TRBD1; clone size: .; J gene: TRBJ1-2; V gene: TRBV28; CDR3 DNA: TGTGCCTCCACGCGCCAGGGGGTATTCTATGGCTACACCTTC; CDR3 protein: CASTRQGVFYGYTF
D gene: .; clone size: .; J gene: TRBJ1-2; V gene: TRBV20-1; CDR3 DNA: TGCAGTGCTCGAGAAAATCGTGGCTACACCTTC; CDR3 protein: CSARENRGYTF
D gene: .; clone size: .; J gene: TRBJ1-2; V gene: TRBV7-8; CDR3 DNA: TGTGCCAGCAGCTTAGGGGGCTCTCGTGGCTACACCTTC; CDR3 protein: CASSLGGSRGYTF
D gene: .; clone size: once; J gene: TRBJ2-2; V gene: TRBV19; CDR3 DNA: TGTGCCAGTAGTATGGAGTTACTAGGGGAGCTGTTTTTT; CDR3 protein: CASSMELLGELFF
D gene: TRBD1; clone size: .; J gene: TRBJ1-2; V gene: TRBV27; CDR3 DNA: TGTGCCAGCAGTTTAAGAGGACAGGGGAACTATGGCTACACCTTC; CDR3 protein: CASSLRGQGNYGYTF
D gene: .; clone size: .; J gene: TRBJ1-5; V gene: TRBV28; CDR3 DNA: TGTGCCAGCACCAGCCCGACAAGGAATGTTCAGCCCCAGCATTTT; CDR3 protein: CASTSPTRNVQPQHF
D gene: .; clone size: few; J gene: TRBJ1-5; V gene: TRBV7-2; CDR3 DNA: TGTGCCAGCAGCGCCCAGCGGGGCCTTATGAGCAATCAGCCCCAGCATTTT; CDR3 protein: CASSAQRGLMSNQPQHF
D gene: TRBD2; clone size: .; J gene: TRBJ2-1; V gene: TRBV28; CDR3 DNA: TGTGCCAGCAGTGTAGCGGGAGAGGGGGTCAATGAGCAGTTCTTC; CDR3 protein: CASSVAGEGVNEQFF
D gene: .; clone size: .; J gene: TRBJ2-1; V gene: TRBV10-3; CDR3 DNA: TGTGCCATCAGTCCTCCGGGACTTACCGGTGAGCAGTTCTTC; CDR3 protein: CAISPPGLTGEQFF
D gene: .; clone size: .; J gene: TRBJ1-2; V gene: TRBV4-3; CDR3 DNA: TGCGCCAGCAGCCAAGATTGGGAGGCAGGGAATGGCTACACCTTC; CDR3 protein: CASSQDWEAGNGYTF
D gene: .; clone size: few; J gene: TRBJ1-4; V gene: TRBV7-9; CDR3 DNA: TGTGCCAGCAGCTCGTTGGACAGAGATGAAAAACTGTTTTTT; CDR3 protein: CASSSLDRDEKLFF
D gene: .; clone size: .; J gene: TRBJ1-6; V gene: TRBV27; CDR3 DNA: TGTGCCAGCAGCCGACAGATATATAATTCACCCCTCCACTTT; CDR3 protein: CASSRQIYNSPLHF
D gene: TRBD1; clone size: .; J gene: TRBJ1-3; V gene: TRBV6-5; CDR3 DNA: TGTGCCAGCAGCAGGGGACAGATCTCTGGAAACACCATATATTTT; CDR3 protein: CASSRGQISGNTIYF
D gene: TRBD1; clone size: .; J gene: TRBJ2-6; V gene: TRBV19; CDR3 DNA: TGTGCCAGTAGTATGACAGGGATGGCTGGGGCCAACGTCCTGACTTTC; CDR3 protein: CASSMTGMAGANVLTF
D gene: .; clone size: .; J gene: TRBJ2-2; V gene: TRBV27; CDR3 DNA: TGTGCCAGCAGTTTGTCGGGGAGGTTCACCGGGGAGCTGTTTTTT; CDR3 protein: CASSLSGRFTGELFF
D gene: TRBD2; clone size: few; J gene: TRBJ2-7; V gene: TRBV4-1; CDR3 DNA: TGCGCCAGCAGCCTGGGGACTAGCGGTACCTACGAGCAGTACTTC; CDR3 protein: CASSLGTSGTYEQYF
D gene: TRBD1; clone size: once; J gene: TRBJ1-2; V gene: TRBV19; CDR3 DNA: TGTGCCAGTTTAGAGACAGGGTCGGTAGATGGCTACACCTTC; CDR3 protein: CASLETGSVDGYTF
D gene: TRBD1; clone size: .; J gene: TRBJ2-3; V gene: TRBV29-1; CDR3 DNA: TGCAGCGGTTCGCTACAGGGGCCAGTCACAGATACGCAGTATTTT; CDR3 protein: CSGSLQGPVTDTQYF
D gene: .; clone size: .; J gene: TRBJ2-7; V gene: TRBV29-1; CDR3 DNA: TGCAGCGTTAGACAATCAGCCTACGAGCAGTACTTC; CDR3 protein: CSVRQSAYEQYF
D gene: .; clone size: .; J gene: TRBJ1-1; V gene: TRBV19; CDR3 DNA: TGTGCCAGTAGTATATATACTGAAGCTTTCTTT; CDR3 protein: CASSIYTEAFF
D gene: TRBD1; clone size: .; J gene: TRBJ2-5; V gene: TRBV28; CDR3 DNA: TGTGCCAGCAGACGTACAGGGGGCCGGCCGCAGACCCAGTACTTC; CDR3 protein: CASRRTGGRPQTQYF
D gene: TRBD1; clone size: once; J gene: TRBJ1-2; V gene: TRBV28; CDR3 DNA: TGTGCCAGCAGGGGACAGGCTTATGGCTACACCTTC; CDR3 protein: CASRGQAYGYTF
D gene: TRBD2; clone size: few; J gene: TRBJ2-3; V gene: TRBV10-3; CDR3 DNA: TGTGCCATCAGTCGTAGCGGGAGAGACACAGATACGCAGTATTTT; CDR3 protein: CAISRSGRDTDTQYF
D gene: TRBD1; clone size: .; J gene: TRBJ1-2; V gene: TRBV19; CDR3 DNA: TGTGCCAGTAGTATCACAGGGGGCGACTATGGCTACACCTTC; CDR3 protein: CASSITGGDYGYTF
D gene: .; clone size: .; J gene: TRBJ2-2; V gene: TRBV7-9; CDR3 DNA: TGTGCCAGCAGTTCGCTAGAGAACACCGGGGAGCTGTTTTTT; CDR3 protein: CASSSLENTGELFF
D gene: .; clone size: .; J gene: TRBJ1-1; V gene: TRBV6-6; CDR3 DNA: TGTGCCAGCAGTGCCCGCTCGACAGAGCTGAACACTGAAGCTTTCTTT; CDR3 protein: CASSARSTELNTEAFF
D gene: TRBD2; clone size: .; J gene: TRBJ2-3; V gene: TRBV9; CDR3 DNA: TGTGCCAGCAGCGGCGAAGGGACTAGCGGGAGTACAGATACGCAGTATTTT; CDR3 protein: CASSGEGTSGSTDTQYF
D gene: TRBD1; clone size: .; J gene: TRBJ1-2; V gene: TRBV30; CDR3 DNA: TGTGCCTGGCTGAGACAGGGAGTCGATGGCTACACCTTC; CDR3 protein: CAWLRQGVDGYTF
D gene: .; clone size: few; J gene: TRBJ1-3; V gene: TRBV4-3; CDR3 DNA: TGCGCCAGCAGCCAAGTGACTGCAGGGGCCGGAAACACCATATATTTT; CDR3 protein: CASSQVTAGAGNTIYF
D gene: TRBD1; clone size: .; J gene: TRBJ2-1; V gene: TRBV11-3; CDR3 DNA: TGTGCCAGCAGCCCCCGGGACAGGGATCCCAATGAGCAGTTCTTC; CDR3 protein: CASSPRDRDPNEQFF
D gene: TRBD1; clone size: .; J gene: TRBJ1-5; V gene: TRBV30; CDR3 DNA: TGTGCCTGGAGTCAGGGAGACAGGGGCACAAATCAGCCCCAGCATTTT; CDR3 protein: CAWSQGDRGTNQPQHF
D gene: .; clone size: .; J gene: TRBJ2-4; V gene: TRBV28; CDR3 DNA: TGTGCCAGCAGTCCCCGCCCCGGGTGGGCCAAAAACATTCAGTACTTC; CDR3 protein: CASSPRPGWAKNIQYF
D gene: .; clone size: .; J gene: TRBJ2-1; V gene: TRBV28; CDR3 DNA: TGTGCCAGCAGTACCCGGACAGACTTGAACCATGAGCAGTTCTTC; CDR3 protein: CASSTRTDLNHEQFF
D gene: .; clone size: .; J gene: TRBJ2-5; V gene: TRBV18; CDR3 DNA: TGTGCCAGCTCACCGGGCAGGCAAGAGACCCAGTACTTC; CDR3 protein: CASSPGRQETQYF
D gene: .; clone size: .; J gene: TRBJ1-4; V gene: TRBV5-4; CDR3 DNA: TGTGCCAGCAGCTTGGCCCTAGGCTCTAATGAAAAACTGTTTTTT; CDR3 protein: CASSLALGSNEKLFF
D gene: .; clone size: .; J gene: TRBJ1-2; V gene: TRBV28; CDR3 DNA: TGTGCCGGATCGACGAGGGGGGGTGGCTACACCTTC; CDR3 protein: CAGSTRGGGYTF
D gene: TRBD1; clone size: .; J gene: TRBJ2-7; V gene: TRBV13; CDR3 DNA: TGTGCCAGCAGCTGGACAGGGCGATACGAGCAGTACTTC; CDR3 protein: CASSWTGRYEQYF
D gene: .; clone size: .; J gene: TRBJ2-4; V gene: TRBV9; CDR3 DNA: TGTGCCAGCAGCGTAGGGACAGTGGAGACCAAAAACATTCAGTACTTC; CDR3 protein: CASSVGTVETKNIQYF